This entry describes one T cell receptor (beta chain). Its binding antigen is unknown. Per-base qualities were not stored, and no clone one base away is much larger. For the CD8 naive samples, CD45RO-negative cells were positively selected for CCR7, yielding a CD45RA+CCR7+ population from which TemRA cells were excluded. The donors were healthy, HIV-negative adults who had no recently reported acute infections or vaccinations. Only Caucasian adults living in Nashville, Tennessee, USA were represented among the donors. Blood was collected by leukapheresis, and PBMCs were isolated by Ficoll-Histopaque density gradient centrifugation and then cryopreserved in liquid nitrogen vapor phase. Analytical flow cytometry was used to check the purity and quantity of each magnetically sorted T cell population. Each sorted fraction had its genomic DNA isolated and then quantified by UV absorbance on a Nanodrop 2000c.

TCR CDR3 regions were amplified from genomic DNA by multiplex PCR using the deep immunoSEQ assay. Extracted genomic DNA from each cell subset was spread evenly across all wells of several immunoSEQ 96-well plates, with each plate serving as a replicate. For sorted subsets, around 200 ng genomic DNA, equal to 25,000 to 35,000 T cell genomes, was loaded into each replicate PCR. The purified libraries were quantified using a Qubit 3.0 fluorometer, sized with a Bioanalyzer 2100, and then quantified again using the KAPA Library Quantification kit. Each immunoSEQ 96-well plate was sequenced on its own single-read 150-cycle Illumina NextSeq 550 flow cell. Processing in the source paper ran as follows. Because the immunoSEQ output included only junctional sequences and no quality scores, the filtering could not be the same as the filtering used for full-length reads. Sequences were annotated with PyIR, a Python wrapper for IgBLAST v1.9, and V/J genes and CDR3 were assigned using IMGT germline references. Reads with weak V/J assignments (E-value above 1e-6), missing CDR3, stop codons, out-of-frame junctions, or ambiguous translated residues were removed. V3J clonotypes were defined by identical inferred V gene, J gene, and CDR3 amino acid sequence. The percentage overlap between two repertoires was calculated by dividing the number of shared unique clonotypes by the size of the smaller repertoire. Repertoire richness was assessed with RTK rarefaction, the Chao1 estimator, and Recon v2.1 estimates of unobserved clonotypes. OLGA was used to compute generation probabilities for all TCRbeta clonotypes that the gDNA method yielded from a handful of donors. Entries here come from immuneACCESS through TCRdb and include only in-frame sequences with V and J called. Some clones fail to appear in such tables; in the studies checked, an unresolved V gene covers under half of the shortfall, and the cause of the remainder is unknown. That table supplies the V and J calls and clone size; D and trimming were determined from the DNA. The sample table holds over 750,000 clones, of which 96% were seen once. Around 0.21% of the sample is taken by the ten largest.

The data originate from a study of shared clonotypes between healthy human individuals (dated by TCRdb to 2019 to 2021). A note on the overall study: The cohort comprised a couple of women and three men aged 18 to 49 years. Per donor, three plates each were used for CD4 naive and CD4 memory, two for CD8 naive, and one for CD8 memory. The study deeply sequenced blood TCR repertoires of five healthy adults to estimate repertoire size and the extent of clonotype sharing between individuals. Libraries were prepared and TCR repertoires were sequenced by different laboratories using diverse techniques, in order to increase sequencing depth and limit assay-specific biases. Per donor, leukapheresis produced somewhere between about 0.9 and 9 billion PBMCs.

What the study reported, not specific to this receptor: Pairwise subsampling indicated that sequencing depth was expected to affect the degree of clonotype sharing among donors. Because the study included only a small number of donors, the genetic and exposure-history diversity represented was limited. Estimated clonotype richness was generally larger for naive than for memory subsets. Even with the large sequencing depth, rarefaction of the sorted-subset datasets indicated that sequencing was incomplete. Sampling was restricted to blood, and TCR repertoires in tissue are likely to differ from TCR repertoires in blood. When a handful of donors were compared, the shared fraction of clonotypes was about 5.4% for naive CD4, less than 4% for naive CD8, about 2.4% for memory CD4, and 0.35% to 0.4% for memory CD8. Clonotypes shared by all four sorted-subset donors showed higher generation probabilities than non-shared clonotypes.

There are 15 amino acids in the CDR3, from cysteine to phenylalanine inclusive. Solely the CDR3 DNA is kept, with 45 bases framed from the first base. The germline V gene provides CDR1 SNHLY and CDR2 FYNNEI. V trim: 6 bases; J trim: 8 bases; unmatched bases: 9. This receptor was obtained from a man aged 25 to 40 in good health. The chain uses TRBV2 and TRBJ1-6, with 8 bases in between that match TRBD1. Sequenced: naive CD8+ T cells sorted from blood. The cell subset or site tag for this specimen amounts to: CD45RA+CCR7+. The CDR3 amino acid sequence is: CASRRTGSWDSPLHF. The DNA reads TGTGCCAGCAGGAGGACAGGGTCGTGGGATTCACCCCTCCACTTT.